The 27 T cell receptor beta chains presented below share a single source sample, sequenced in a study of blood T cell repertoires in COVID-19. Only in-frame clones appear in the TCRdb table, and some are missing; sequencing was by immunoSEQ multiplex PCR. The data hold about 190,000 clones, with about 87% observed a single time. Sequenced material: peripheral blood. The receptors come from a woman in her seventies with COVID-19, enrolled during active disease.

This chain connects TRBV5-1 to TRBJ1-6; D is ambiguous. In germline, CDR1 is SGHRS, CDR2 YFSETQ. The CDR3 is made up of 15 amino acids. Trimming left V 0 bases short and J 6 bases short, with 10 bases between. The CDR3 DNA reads TGCGCCAGCAGCTTGGTGTGGGCGCCTAATTCACCCCTCCACTTT. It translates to CASSLVWAPNSPLHF.

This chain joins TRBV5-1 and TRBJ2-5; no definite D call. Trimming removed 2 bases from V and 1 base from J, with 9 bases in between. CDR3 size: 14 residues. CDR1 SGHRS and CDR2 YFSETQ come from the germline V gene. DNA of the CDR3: TGCGCCAGCAGCTTTCTAACAGTCCAAGAGACCCAGTACTTC. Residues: CASSFLTVQETQYF.

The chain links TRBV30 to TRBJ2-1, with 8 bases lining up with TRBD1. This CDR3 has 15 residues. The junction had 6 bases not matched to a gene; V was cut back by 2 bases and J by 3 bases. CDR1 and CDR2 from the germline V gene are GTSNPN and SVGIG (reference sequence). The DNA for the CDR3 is TGTGCCTGGAGTACCGCAGGGGGCATCTACAATGAGCAGTTCTTC. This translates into CAWSTAGGIYNEQFF.

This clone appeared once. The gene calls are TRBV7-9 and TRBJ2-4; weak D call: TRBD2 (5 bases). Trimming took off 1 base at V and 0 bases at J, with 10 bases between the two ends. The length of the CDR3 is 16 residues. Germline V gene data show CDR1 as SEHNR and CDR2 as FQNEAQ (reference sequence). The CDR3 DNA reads TGTGCCAGCAGCTTAGATGGAGGAGTAGCCAAAAACATTCAGTACTTC. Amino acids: CASSLDGGVAKNIQYF.

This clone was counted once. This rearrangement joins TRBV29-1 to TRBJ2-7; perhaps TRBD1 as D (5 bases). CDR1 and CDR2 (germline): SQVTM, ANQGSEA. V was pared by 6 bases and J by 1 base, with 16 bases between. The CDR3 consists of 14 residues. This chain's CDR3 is CSVVGHGDSYEQYF. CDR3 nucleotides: TGCAGCGTGGTAGGACATGGAGATTCCTACGAGCAGTACTTC.

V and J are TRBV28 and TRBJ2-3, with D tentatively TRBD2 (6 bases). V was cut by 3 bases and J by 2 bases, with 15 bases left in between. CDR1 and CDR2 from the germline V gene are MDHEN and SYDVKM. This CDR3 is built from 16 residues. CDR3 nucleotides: TGTGCCAGCAGTTTTACCAGTACGGGAGTCACAGATACGCAGTATTTT. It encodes CASSFTSTGVTDTQYF. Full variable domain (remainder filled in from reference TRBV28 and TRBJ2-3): DVKVTQSSRYLVKRTGEKVFLECVQDMDHENMFWYRQDPGLGLRLIYFSYDVKMKEKGDIPEGYSVSREKKERFSLILESASTNQTSMYLCASSFTSTGVTDTQYFGPGTRLTVL.

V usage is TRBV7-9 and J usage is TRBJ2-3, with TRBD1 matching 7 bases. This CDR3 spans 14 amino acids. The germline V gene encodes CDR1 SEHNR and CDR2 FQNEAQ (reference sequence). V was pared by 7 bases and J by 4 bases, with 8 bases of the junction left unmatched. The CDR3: CASTPIDRADTQYF. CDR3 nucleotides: TGTGCCAGCACCCCCATCGACAGGGCAGATACGCAGTATTTT.

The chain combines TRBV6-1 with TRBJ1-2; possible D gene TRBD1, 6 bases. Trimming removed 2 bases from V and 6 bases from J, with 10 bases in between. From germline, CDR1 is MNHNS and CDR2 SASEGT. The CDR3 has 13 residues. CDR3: CASSEQRGNGYTF. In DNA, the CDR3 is TGTGCCAGCAGTGAACAGAGGGGGAATGGCTACACCTTC.

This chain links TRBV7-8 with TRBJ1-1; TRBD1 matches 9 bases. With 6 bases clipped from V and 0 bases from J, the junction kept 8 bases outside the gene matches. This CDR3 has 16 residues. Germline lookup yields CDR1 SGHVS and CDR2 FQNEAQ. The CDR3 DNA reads TGTGCCAGCAGAGCCGGGACAGGGATAATGAACACTGAAGCTTTCTTT. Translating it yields CASRAGTGIMNTEAFF.

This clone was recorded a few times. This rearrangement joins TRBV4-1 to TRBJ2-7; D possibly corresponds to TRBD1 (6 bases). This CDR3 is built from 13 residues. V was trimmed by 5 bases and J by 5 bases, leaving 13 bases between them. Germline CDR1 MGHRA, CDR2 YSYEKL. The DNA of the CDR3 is TGCGCCAGCAGCAGGGTGAAGGGGGACGAGCAGTACTTC. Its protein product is CASSRVKGDEQYF.

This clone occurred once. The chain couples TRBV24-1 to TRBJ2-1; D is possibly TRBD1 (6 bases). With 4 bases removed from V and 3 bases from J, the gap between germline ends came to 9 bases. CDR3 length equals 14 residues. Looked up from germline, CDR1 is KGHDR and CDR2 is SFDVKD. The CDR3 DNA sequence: TGTGCCACCAGTGACCCAGGGGTCTACAATGAGCAGTTCTTC. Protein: CATSDPGVYNEQFF.

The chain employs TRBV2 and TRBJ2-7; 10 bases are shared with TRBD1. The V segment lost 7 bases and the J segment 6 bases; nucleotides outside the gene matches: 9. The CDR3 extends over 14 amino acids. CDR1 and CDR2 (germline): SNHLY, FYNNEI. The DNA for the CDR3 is TGTGCCAGCACCCAGGACAGGGGGGTGGGCGAGCAGTACTTC. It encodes CASTQDRGVGEQYF.

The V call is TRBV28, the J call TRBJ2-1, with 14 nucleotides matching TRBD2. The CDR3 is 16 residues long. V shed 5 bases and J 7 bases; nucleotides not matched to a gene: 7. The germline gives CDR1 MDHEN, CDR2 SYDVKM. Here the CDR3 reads CASSGGTSGSWNEQFF. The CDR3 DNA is TGTGCCAGCAGTGGCGGGACTAGCGGGAGCTGGAATGAGCAGTTCTTC.

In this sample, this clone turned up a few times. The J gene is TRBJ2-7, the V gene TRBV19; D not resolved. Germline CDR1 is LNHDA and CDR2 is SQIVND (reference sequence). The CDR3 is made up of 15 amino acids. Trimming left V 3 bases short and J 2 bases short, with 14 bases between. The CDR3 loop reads CASSILGFPPYEQYF. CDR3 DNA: TGTGCCAGTAGTATCCTCGGGTTTCCCCCCTACGAGCAGTACTTC. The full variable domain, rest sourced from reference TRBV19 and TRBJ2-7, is DGGITQSPKYLFRKEGQNVTLSCEQNLNHDAMYWYRQDPGQGLRLIYYSQIVNDFQKGDIAEGYSVSREKKESFPLTVTSAQKNPTAFYLCASSILGFPPYEQYFGPGTRLTVT.

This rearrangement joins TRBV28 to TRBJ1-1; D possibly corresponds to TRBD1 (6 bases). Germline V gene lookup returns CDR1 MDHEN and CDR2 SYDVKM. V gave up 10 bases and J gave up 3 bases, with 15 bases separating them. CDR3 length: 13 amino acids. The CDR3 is CAIVTGPYTEAFF. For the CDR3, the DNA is TGTGCCATCGTGACAGGCCCTTACACTGAAGCTTTCTTT.

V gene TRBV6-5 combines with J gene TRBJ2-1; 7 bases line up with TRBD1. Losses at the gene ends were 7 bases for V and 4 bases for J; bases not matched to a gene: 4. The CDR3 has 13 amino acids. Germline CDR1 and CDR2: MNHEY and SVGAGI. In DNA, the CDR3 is TGTGCCAGCACCGGGACAGAATACAATGAGCAGTTCTTC. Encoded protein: CASTGTEYNEQFF.

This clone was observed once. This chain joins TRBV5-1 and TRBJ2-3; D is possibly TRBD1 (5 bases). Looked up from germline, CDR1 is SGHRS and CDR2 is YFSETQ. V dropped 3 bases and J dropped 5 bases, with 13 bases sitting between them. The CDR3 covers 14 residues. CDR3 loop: CASSYQGVGDTQYF. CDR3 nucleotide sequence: TGCGCCAGCAGCTACCAGGGCGTTGGAGATACGCAGTATTTT. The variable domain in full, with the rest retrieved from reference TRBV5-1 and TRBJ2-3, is KAGVTQTPRYLIKTRGQQVTLSCSPISGHRSVSWYQQTPGQGLQFLFEYFSETQRNKGNFPGRFSGRQFSNSRSEMNVSTLELGDSALYLCASSYQGVGDTQYFGPGTRLTVL.

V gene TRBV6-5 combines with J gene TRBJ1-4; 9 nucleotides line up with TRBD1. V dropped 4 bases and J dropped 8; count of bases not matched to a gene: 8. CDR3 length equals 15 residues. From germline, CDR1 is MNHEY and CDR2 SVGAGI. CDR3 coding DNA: TGTGCCAGCAGTTCCGGGGACAGGGCATGGGAAAAACTGTTTTTT. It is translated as CASSSGDRAWEKLFF.

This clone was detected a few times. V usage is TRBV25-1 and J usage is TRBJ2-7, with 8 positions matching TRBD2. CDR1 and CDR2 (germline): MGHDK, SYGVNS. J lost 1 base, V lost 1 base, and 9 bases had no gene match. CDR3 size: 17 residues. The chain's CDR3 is CASSESPVAGGSYEQYF. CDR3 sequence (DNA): TGTGCCAGCAGTGAATCCCCCGTGGCGGGAGGTTCCTACGAGCAGTACTTC.

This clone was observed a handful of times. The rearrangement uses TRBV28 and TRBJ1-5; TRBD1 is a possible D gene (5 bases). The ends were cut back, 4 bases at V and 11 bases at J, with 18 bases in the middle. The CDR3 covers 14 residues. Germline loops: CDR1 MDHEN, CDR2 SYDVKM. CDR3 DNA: TGTGCCAGCAGTTCATCGGGACTCCAAAGGTCCCAGCATTTT. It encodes CASSSSGLQRSQHF.

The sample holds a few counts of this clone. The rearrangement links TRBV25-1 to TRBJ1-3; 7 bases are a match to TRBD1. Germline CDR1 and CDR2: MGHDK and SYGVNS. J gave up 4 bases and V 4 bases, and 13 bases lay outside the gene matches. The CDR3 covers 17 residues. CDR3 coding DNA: TGTGCCAGCAGTGCCCTAACAGGGGATTCGTGGGGAAACACCATATATTTT. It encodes CASSALTGDSWGNTIYF.

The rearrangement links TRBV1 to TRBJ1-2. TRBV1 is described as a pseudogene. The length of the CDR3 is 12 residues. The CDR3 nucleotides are TGCACCAGTACTGATCCTAACTATGGCTACACCTTC. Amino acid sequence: CTSTDPNYGYTF.

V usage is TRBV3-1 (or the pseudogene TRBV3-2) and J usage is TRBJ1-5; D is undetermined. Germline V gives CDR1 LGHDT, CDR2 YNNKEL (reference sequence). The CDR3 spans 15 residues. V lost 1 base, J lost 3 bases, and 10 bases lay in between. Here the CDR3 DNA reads TGTGCCAGCAGCCAAGGACGCGCGGACAATCAGCCCCAGCATTTT. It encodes CASSQGRADNQPQHF.

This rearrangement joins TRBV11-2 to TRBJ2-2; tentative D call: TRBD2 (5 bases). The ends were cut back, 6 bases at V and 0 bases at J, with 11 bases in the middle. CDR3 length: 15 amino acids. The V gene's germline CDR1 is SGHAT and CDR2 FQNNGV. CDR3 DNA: TGTGCCAGCAGACCGAGCGGAACGAACACCGGGGAGCTGTTTTTT. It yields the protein CASRPSGTNTGELFF.

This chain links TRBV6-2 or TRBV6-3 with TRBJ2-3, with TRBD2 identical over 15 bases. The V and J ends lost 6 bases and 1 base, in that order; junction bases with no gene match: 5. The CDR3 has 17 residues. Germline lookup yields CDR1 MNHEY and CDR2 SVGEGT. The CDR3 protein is CASSPGLAGGRTDTQYF. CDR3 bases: TGTGCCAGCAGCCCGGGACTAGCGGGAGGACGCACAGATACGCAGTATTTT.

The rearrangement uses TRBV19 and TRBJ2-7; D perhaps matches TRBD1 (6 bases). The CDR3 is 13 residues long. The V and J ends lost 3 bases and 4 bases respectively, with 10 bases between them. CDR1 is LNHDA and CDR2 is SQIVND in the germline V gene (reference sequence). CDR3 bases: TGTGCCAGTAGTATTGGACAGAGGTACGAGCAGTACTTC. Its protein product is CASSIGQRYEQYF.

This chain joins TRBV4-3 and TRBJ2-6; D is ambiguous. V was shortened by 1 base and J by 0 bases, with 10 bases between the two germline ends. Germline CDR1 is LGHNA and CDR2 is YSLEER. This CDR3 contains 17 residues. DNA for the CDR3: TGCGCCAGCAGCCAAGGCCCCCCGAGCTCTGGGGCCAACGTCCTGACTTTC. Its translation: CASSQGPPSSGANVLTF.